What follows are 20 T cell receptor beta chains derived from one specimen sequenced in a study of cytomegalovirus exposure and HLA in healthy donors. This PCR relied on a set of 60 Vbeta primers and 13 Jbeta primers. Produced via immunoSEQ multiplex PCR; TCRdb's table is partial and in-frame only. The sample lists approximately 300,000 clones, around 80% occurring once. Sequenced: PBMCs. These TCRs come from a girl aged 2 to 10 in good health and CMV-seronegative.

The V and J genes are TRBV7-9 and TRBJ2-7; weak D call: TRBD2 (6 bases). The CDR3 extends over 16 amino acids. Germline CDR1 and CDR2: SEHNR and FQNEAQ (reference sequence). V was cut by 5 bases and J by 4 bases, with 21 bases left in between. CDR3 coding DNA: TGTGCCAGCAGCCCCTTACGGGCGGGGATCTTGTACGAGCAGTACTTC. Translation gives CASSPLRAGILYEQYF.

V and J are TRBV19 and TRBJ2-7; possible D gene TRBD2, 5 bases. V lost 7 bases and J 7 bases, leaving 14 bases between the germline ends. The length of the CDR3 is 12 residues. Germline V gene sequence: CDR1 LNHDA, CDR2 SQIVND (reference sequence). The CDR3 nucleotides read TGTGCCAGTATCTCTTTGGCGGGTGAGCAGTACTTC. It yields the protein CASISLAGEQYF.

In its sample, this clone was seen once. The V and J genes are TRBV10-3 and TRBJ2-7, with TRBD2 matching 11 bases. Germline lookup yields CDR1 ENHRY and CDR2 SYGVKD. The V gene end was trimmed by 6 bases and the J gene end by 2 bases; junction bases not matched to a gene: 3. This CDR3 is built from 14 residues. CDR3 in DNA: TGTGCCATCAGGGAGACTAGCGGGGCCTACGAGCAGTACTTC. Amino acid sequence: CAIRETSGAYEQYF.

This sequence joins TRBV6-5 and TRBJ2-7; 9 nucleotides line up with TRBD2. J was trimmed by 2 bases and V by 4 bases; bases with no gene match: 3. CDR1 and CDR2 from the germline V gene are MNHEY and SVGAGI. The CDR3 runs to 14 residues. CDR3 nucleotides: TGTGCCAGCAGTTGGGCTAGCGGGACCTACGAGCAGTACTTC. Protein: CASSWASGTYEQYF.

The rearrangement links TRBV7-8 to TRBJ2-1; 7 bases line up with TRBD2. V lost 4 bases and J lost 7; bases outside the gene matches: 7. The CDR3 spans 14 residues. In germline, CDR1 is SGHVS, CDR2 FQNEAQ. CDR3 amino acids: CASSSTGLLNEQFF. Here the CDR3 DNA reads TGTGCCAGCAGCTCAACGGGACTACTGAATGAGCAGTTCTTC.

Concerning this clone: This specimen includes other DNA sequences encoding the same CDR3. The V gene is TRBV20-1, the J gene TRBJ2-1; tentatively, D is TRBD1 (6 bases). The V gene lost 7 bases and the J gene lost 6 bases, with 10 bases spanning the gap. The CDR3 is 11 residues long. Germline V gene data show CDR1 as DFQATT and CDR2 as SNEGSKA (reference sequence). The CDR3 region has the DNA TGCAGTGGGAGAGGGGGCAATGAGCAGTTCTTC. Amino acids: CSGRGGNEQFF.

This clone was seen more than once but under ten times. The chain links TRBV29-1 to TRBJ2-5; 9 bases are a match to TRBD1. This CDR3 has 14 amino acids. CDR1 is SQVTM and CDR2 is ANQGSEA in the germline V gene. J gave up 4 bases and V 5 bases, and 8 bases lay outside the gene matches. CDR3 nucleotide sequence: TGCAGCGTTACCCGGGGACAGGGTGTAGAGACCCAGTACTTC. This encodes CSVTRGQGVETQYF.

About this clone: In the same sample, other DNA sequences code for this CDR3. This chain uses TRBV10-3 with TRBJ2-1; 9 positions agree with TRBD2. Trimming removed 3 bases from V and 0 bases from J; junction bases left unmatched: 12. Germline V lookup: CDR1 ENHRY, CDR2 SYGVKD. The CDR3 contains 19 residues. CDR3 region: CAISDFIAGAFSSYNEQFF. The CDR3 DNA reads as TGTGCCATCAGTGATTTCATAGCGGGAGCTTTTAGCTCCTACAATGAGCAGTTCTTC.

The CDR3 DNA sequence: TGTGCCAGCAGTGAAGCGCAAGGCAGGGGCCCCTACGAGCAGTACTTC. Residues: CASSEAQGRGPYEQYF. The chain couples TRBV6-1 to TRBJ2-7; D is possibly TRBD1 (6 bases). This CDR3 is 16 amino acids long. Per the germline V gene, CDR1 is MNHNS and CDR2 is SASEGT. V lost 0 bases, J lost 2 bases, and 14 bases lay in between.

V and J are TRBV9 and TRBJ2-1, with 10 bases fitting TRBD2. This CDR3 comprises 17 residues. The V gene's germline CDR1 is SGDLS and CDR2 YYNGEE. V shed 0 bases and J 3 bases; nucleotides not matched to a gene: 6. The CDR3 coding sequence is TGTGCCAGCAGCGTAGCTTTTAGGACTAGCGGCTACAATGAGCAGTTCTTC. Translating it yields CASSVAFRTSGYNEQFF.

The V gene is TRBV28, the J gene TRBJ1-2, with D perhaps matching TRBD1 (6 bases). The CDR3 has 17 amino acids. V lost 3 bases and J lost 5, with 22 bases in between. CDR1 and CDR2 (germline): MDHEN, SYDVKM. This CDR3 is CASSFGGGGRIGYGYTF. The CDR3 DNA sequence: TGTGCCAGCAGTTTTGGAGGGGGGGGGCGAATAGGGTATGGCTACACCTTC.

The V and J genes are TRBV27 and TRBJ1-4; maybe TRBD1 (6 bases). Trimming removed 7 bases at V and 0 bases at J, with 12 bases between. The CDR3 covers 15 residues. Germline CDR1 is MNHEY and CDR2 is SMNVEV (reference sequence). CDR3 sequence (DNA): TGTGCCAGCACTAGTGGACAGCCAACTAATGAAAAACTGTTTTTT. The encoded protein is CASTSGQPTNEKLFF.

In this sample, this clone turned up once. Without the conserved terminal phenylalanine or tryptophan, this CDR3 likely stems from a read error. No DNA is shown, since the ends of the CDR3 on it are uncertain; the CDR3 is the one TCRdb lists. The V and J genes are TRBV28 and TRBJ2-3; the D segment call TRBD1 is taken from the table without a DNA check. CDR1 is MDHEN, CDR2 SYDVKM, per germline. The CDR3 spans 16 amino acids, including both terminal residues. CDR3 protein: CASSLHRTGRVGLEFG.

The V gene is TRBV5-1, the J gene TRBJ2-7; 9 bases match TRBD2. The V segment lost 0 bases and the J segment 3 bases; nucleotides outside the gene matches: 4. The germline V gene has CDR1 SGHRS and CDR2 YFSETQ. The CDR3 is made up of 15 amino acids. The CDR3 spells CASSLGSGGYYEQYF. For the CDR3, the DNA is TGCGCCAGCAGCTTGGGTAGCGGGGGCTACTACGAGCAGTACTTC.

The V and J genes are TRBV27 and TRBJ2-7; TRBD2 agrees at 8 bases. Losses at the gene ends were 10 bases for V and 4 bases for J; bases not matched to a gene: 15. There are 15 residues in the CDR3. The germline CDR1 and CDR2 sequences are MNHEY and SMNVEV (reference sequence). Here the CDR3 reads CAIGFPRGGVYEQYF. DNA for the CDR3: TGTGCCATCGGCTTCCCACGGGGGGGCGTTTACGAGCAGTACTTC.

This clone has just one count. The rearrangement joins TRBV5-1 to TRBJ2-7; the match to TRBD1 covers 7 bases. CDR1 is SGHRS, CDR2 YFSETQ, per germline. The CDR3 spans 14 residues. The J segment lost 6 bases and the V segment lost 2 bases, leaving 8 bases of the junction unmatched. CDR3 amino acids: CASSLWDSAREQYF. CDR3 DNA sequence: TGCGCCAGCAGCTTATGGGACAGTGCGCGCGAGCAGTACTTC.

This chain joins TRBV28 and TRBJ2-1; 7 bases agree with TRBD2. The CDR3 loop spans 16 amino acids. Germline trimming cut 8 bases from V and 3 bases from J; bases unmatched to any gene: 13. Germline-derived CDR1 and CDR2 are MDHEN and SYDVKM. CDR3 region: CASGFSLLADYNEQFF. As DNA, the CDR3 is TGTGCCAGCGGCTTTTCTTTGCTAGCGGACTACAATGAGCAGTTCTTC.

The chain carries TRBV2 and TRBJ1-5; possible D gene TRBD1, 5 bases. The CDR3 spans 15 residues. CDR1 and CDR2 from the germline V gene are SNHLY and FYNNEI. V lost 6 bases to trimming and J lost 0 bases, with 12 bases between them. This CDR3 reads CASRGRARSNQPQHF. The CDR3 DNA follows: TGTGCCAGCAGGGGCAGGGCTCGTAGCAATCAGCCCCAGCATTTT.

This sequence joins TRBV7-9 and TRBJ1-5; 7 bases agree with TRBD1. The CDR3 runs to 13 residues. With V trimmed by 4 bases and J by 5 bases, 2 bases remained unmatched. The germline V gene encodes CDR1 SEHNR and CDR2 FQNEAQ (reference sequence). The CDR3 nucleotides are TGTGCCAGCAGCTCCAGGGGGGATCAGCCCCAGCATTTT. Amino acid sequence: CASSSRGDQPQHF.

This clone has more than one count but fewer than ten. This rearrangement joins TRBV4-2 to TRBJ1-4; no clear D gene. V lost 4 bases to trimming and J lost 8 bases, with 17 bases between them. Germline CDR1 LGHNA, CDR2 YNFKEQ. The CDR3 covers 15 residues. The CDR3 coding sequence is TGTGCCAGCAGCCCATCGTCAGAGGGTGTCGAAAAACTGTTTTTT. Protein: CASSPSSEGVEKLFF.